The rows below give T cell receptor beta chains drawn from one sample of a study of T cells in Graves' hyperthyroidism and ophthalmopathy. TCRdb reprocessed the multiplex PCR reads via MiXCR and lists one record per CDR3 protein. The data contain 550,000 to 800,000 distinct CDR3 sequences, about 15% of them singletons. The sample was blood. The origin of the receptors is a man aged 18 to 35 with Graves' hyperthyroidism. CDR3s include the opening cysteine and the closing phenylalanine or tryptophan. D genes are given only for firm matches. Size is omitted from some rows. Given values are once, few, many or a class for expanded clones.

abundance,v_gene,d_gene,j_gene,CDR3aa,CDR3nt
-,TRBV7-9,TRBD1,TRBJ1-5,CASSSLTGGSNQPQHF,TGTGCCAGCAGCTCGCTTACAGGGGGGAGCAATCAGCCCCAGCATTTT
-,TRBV29-1,-,TRBJ2-3,CSVRAGPRPPTDTQYF,TGCAGCGTTCGGGCAGGGCCAAGACCTCCCACAGATACGCAGTATTTT
-,TRBV27,-,TRBJ2-1,CATLRGGLDNEQFF,TGTGCCACCCTTAGGGGCGGGCTGGACAATGAGCAGTTCTTC
-,TRBV29-1,-,TRBJ1-1,CSVGLGGGGGNTEVFF,TGCAGCGTTGGCCTGGGGGGGGGTGGAGGGAACACTGAAGTTTTCTTT
few,TRBV29-1,-,TRBJ2-1,CSVVGSRGGHDNEQFF,TGCAGCGTTGTGGGTTCTCGCGGCGGGCATGACAATGAGCAGTTCTTC
-,TRBV9,TRBD1,TRBJ1-3,CASSVGQGRFGTIYF,TGTGCCAGCAGCGTAGGACAGGGGCGCTTTGGCACCATATATTTT
many,TRBV30,-,TRBJ2-3,CAWSVSASTDTQYF,TGTGCCTGGAGTGTATCGGCCAGCACAGATACGCAGTATTTT
-,TRBV7-6,-,TRBJ2-3,CASSLEVADTQYF,TGTGCCAGCAGCTTAGAGGTGGCAGATACGCAGTATTTT
few,TRBV14,-,TRBJ2-7,CASSQDKRGTLSYEQYF,TGTGCCAGCAGCCAAGATAAACGGGGCACTCTCTCCTACGAGCAGTACTTC
few,TRBV3-1,-,TRBJ2-3,CASSQELRDTQYF,TGTGCCAGCAGCCAAGAGTTAAGGGATACGCAGTATTTT
many,TRBV7-2,TRBD1,TRBJ2-1,CASSFQGAGNEQFF,TGTGCCAGCAGCTTCCAGGGGGCCGGCAATGAGCAGTTCTTC
many,TRBV5-5,-,TRBJ2-3,CASSLIGSSTDTQYF,TGTGCCAGCAGCTTGATTGGGTCTAGCACAGATACGCAGTATTTT
many,TRBV20-1,TRBD2,TRBJ2-5,CSAGTSGRLGETQYF,TGCAGTGCGGGGACTAGCGGGAGGTTAGGTGAGACCCAGTACTTC
-,TRBV15,-,TRBJ1-5,CATSDGDIGPQHF,TGTGCCACCAGCGATGGAGACATCGGGCCCCAGCATTTT
many,TRBV18,-,TRBJ1-1,CASSPSQGTEAFF,TGTGCCAGCTCACCATCCCAGGGGACTGAAGCTTTCTTT
few,TRBV20-1,-,TRBJ2-1,CSARDLRGEQSF,TGCAGTGCTAGAGATTTAAGGGGTGAGCAGTCCTTC
few,TRBV12-3/TRBV12-4,-,TRBJ2-4,CASSFSRARDIQYF,TGTGCCAGCAGTTTCTCCCGGGCTAGGGACATTCAGTACTTC
few,TRBV28,-,TRBJ2-7,CATDGTYEQYF,TGTGCCACCGACGGTACCTACGAGCAGTACTTC
many,TRBV28,-,TRBJ2-1,CASSLGHTSYNEQFF,TGTGCCAGCAGTTTAGGACACACCTCCTACAATGAGCAGTTCTTC
few,TRBV10-3,-,TRBJ2-2,CAISATGHGELFF,TGTGCCATCAGTGCAACGGGCCACGGGGAGCTGTTTTTT
many,TRBV11-2,-,TRBJ1-1,CASSPAAGAFF,TGTGCCAGCAGCCCAGCCGCAGGAGCTTTCTTT
many,TRBV28,-,TRBJ1-6,CASSLWGTGSVSPLHF,TGTGCCAGCAGTTTATGGGGGACGGGTTCTGTATCACCCCTCCACTTT
-,TRBV10-3,-,TRBJ1-3,CAITGTSGNTIYF,TGTGCCATCACTGGGACCTCTGGAAACACCATATATTTT
few,TRBV6-1,TRBD2,TRBJ2-1,CASSFRPAGVFGNEQFF,TGTGCCAGCAGTTTTCGCCCAGCGGGAGTTTTCGGCAATGAGCAGTTCTTC
many,TRBV10-3,TRBD2,TRBJ2-1,CAISESASGRVSSYNEQFF,TGTGCCATCAGTGAGTCGGCTAGCGGGAGGGTTAGCTCCTACAATGAGCAGTTCTTC
once,TRBV19,-,TRBJ2-7,CASGDRNYEQYF,TGTGCCAGTGGGGACCGCAACTACGAGCAGTACTTC
-,TRBV7-3,TRBD1,TRBJ2-7,CASSLTGTGGYEQYF,TGTGCCAGCAGCCTTACCGGGACAGGGGGCTACGAGCAGTACTTC
few,TRBV4-1,TRBD1,TRBJ2-7,CASSQGTGETYEQYF,TGCGCCAGCAGCCAAGGGACAGGGGAAACCTACGAGCAGTACTTC
many,TRBV12-3/TRBV12-4,TRBD2,TRBJ2-1,CASSLLAGESYNEQFF,TGTGCCAGCAGTCTACTAGCGGGAGAATCCTACAATGAGCAGTTCTTC
many,TRBV24-1,-,TRBJ2-2,CATSDLSTGWDTGELFF,TGTGCCACCAGTGATCTCTCAACAGGGTGGGACACCGGGGAGCTGTTTTTT
many,TRBV6-2/TRBV6-3,-,TRBJ2-7,CASRPPGLTYEQYF,TGTGCCAGCAGGCCTCCGGGACTGACTTACGAGCAGTACTTC
-,TRBV4-2,-,TRBJ1-6,CASSQEGYGSPLHF,TGTGCCAGCAGCCAAGAAGGGTATGGGTCACCCCTCCACTTT
few,TRBV6-1,-,TRBJ2-4,CASSEGEVGWMWTLAKNIQYF,TGTGCCAGCAGTGAAGGGGAGGTAGGCTGGATGTGGACGTTAGCCAAAAACATTCAGTACTTC
-,TRBV7-9,TRBD1,TRBJ1-1,CASSFNSDRKAFF,TGTGCCAGCAGCTTTAACTCGGACAGGAAAGCTTTCTTT
-,TRBV6-1,TRBD2,TRBJ2-5,CAGSEPPSGIRETQYF,TGTGCCGGCAGTGAACCCCCTAGCGGGATCCGCGAGACCCAGTACTTC
-,TRBV10-3,-,TRBJ1-1,CAITGKRSDEAFF,TGTGCCATCACAGGTAAGAGAAGCGACGAAGCTTTCTTT
-,TRBV2,-,TRBJ2-2,CASREGPNTGELFF,TGTGCCAGCAGGGAGGGACCGAACACCGGGGAGCTGTTTTTT
-,TRBV28,TRBD2,TRBJ2-1,CASRRRTSLTSYNEQFF,TGTGCCAGCAGAAGGAGGACTAGCTTGACTTCCTACAATGAGCAGTTCTTC
few,TRBV12-3/TRBV12-4,-,TRBJ2-1,CASSFPTRTGSYNEQFF,TGTGCCAGCAGTTTTCCGACCAGGACGGGATCCTACAATGAGCAGTTCTTC
few,TRBV19,TRBD2,TRBJ2-1,CASSVIAGGSRNEQFF,TGTGCCAGTAGTGTAATAGCGGGAGGTTCCCGCAATGAGCAGTTCTTC
-,TRBV7-9,TRBD2,TRBJ2-3,CASRQTSSDTQYF,TGTGCCAGCAGACAGACTAGCTCAGATACGCAGTATTTT
few,TRBV6-2/TRBV6-3,TRBD2,TRBJ2-5,CASSKGLAGHMSQYF,TGTGCCAGCAGTAAGGGACTAGCGGGGCATATGTCCCAGTACTTC
-,TRBV11-2,-,TRBJ2-7,CASSRTPQAYEQYF,TGTGCCAGCAGCCGGACCCCACAAGCCTACGAGCAGTACTTC
many,TRBV28,-,TRBJ1-1,CASIRVPEAFF,TGTGCCAGTATTCGGGTACCTGAAGCTTTCTTT
many,TRBV28,-,TRBJ2-3,CASSSPSQADSDTQYF,TGTGCCAGCAGTTCTCCCTCGCAGGCGGACTCAGATACGCAGTATTTT
-,TRBV11-2,-,TRBJ1-3,CASSLALGSGNTIYF,TGTGCCAGCAGCTTAGCGCTGGGATCCGGAAACACCATATATTTT
few,TRBV20-1,-,TRBJ2-3,CSLVGTDTQYF,TGCAGTCTAGTCGGCACAGATACGCAGTATTTT
many,TRBV24-1,TRBD1,TRBJ2-3,CATSDHRGRVDTQYF,TGTGCCACCAGTGACCACAGGGGGCGCGTAGATACGCAGTATTTT
many,TRBV7-2,-,TRBJ2-1,CASSPVPGLQLPGEQFF,TGTGCCAGCAGCCCAGTACCGGGACTGCAACTTCCGGGCGAGCAGTTCTTC
few,TRBV24-1,-,TRBJ1-5,CATSDSSQGNQPQHF,TGTGCCACCAGTGATTCCAGTCAGGGCAATCAGCCCCAGCATTTT
many,TRBV28,-,TRBJ2-3,CASLEDGTDTQYF,TGTGCCAGCCTGGAGGACGGGACAGATACGCAGTATTTT
few,TRBV6-5,TRBD2,TRBJ2-2,CASSYPRLAGGNTGELFF,TGTGCCAGCAGTTACCCTAGACTAGCGGGAGGAAACACCGGGGAGCTGTTTTTT
many,TRBV29-1,TRBD1,TRBJ2-7,CSVATGGGEQYF,TGCAGCGTCGCAACAGGGGGCGGCGAGCAGTACTTC
many,TRBV28,-,TRBJ2-3,CASRGGGGAPDTQYF,TGTGCCAGCAGGGGAGGGGGGGGCGCCCCAGATACGCAGTATTTT
few,TRBV6-1,-,TRBJ1-6,CASRMLSSSYNSPLHF,TGTGCCAGCAGAATGTTGAGCAGCTCCTATAATTCACCCCTCCACTTT
many,TRBV7-2,-,TRBJ2-3,CASSLGTTSTDTQYF,TGTGCCAGCAGCCTCGGGACGACGAGCACAGATACGCAGTATTTT
many,TRBV6-2/TRBV6-3,TRBD2,TRBJ2-1,CASSLSGSEQFF,TGTGCCAGCAGTCTTAGCGGGAGTGAGCAGTTCTTC